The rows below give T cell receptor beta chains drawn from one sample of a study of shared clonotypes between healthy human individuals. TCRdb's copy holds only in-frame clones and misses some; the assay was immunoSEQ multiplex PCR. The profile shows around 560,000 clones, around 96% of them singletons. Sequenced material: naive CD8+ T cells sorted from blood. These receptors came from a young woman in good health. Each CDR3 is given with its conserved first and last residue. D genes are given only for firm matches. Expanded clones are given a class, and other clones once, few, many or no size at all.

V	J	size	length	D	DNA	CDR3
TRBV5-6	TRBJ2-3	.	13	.	TGTGCCAGCAGCTTGGGAAGGTTAGATACGCAGTATTTT	CASSLGRLDTQYF
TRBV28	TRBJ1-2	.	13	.	TGTGCCAGCAGTTTATGGGCAGGGGATGGCTACACCTTC	CASSLWAGDGYTF
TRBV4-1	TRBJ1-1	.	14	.	TGCGCCAGCAGCCAACGGGGGATCGGCACTGAAGCTTTCTTT	CASSQRGIGTEAFF
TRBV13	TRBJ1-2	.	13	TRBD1	TGTGCCAGTGGACAGGGGACTAACTATGGCTACACCTTC	CASGQGTNYGYTF
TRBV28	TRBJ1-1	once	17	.	TGTGCCAGCAGTACCCGCTACTTAGACATATTGAACACTGAAGCTTTCTTT	CASSTRYLDILNTEAFF
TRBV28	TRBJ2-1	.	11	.	TGTAGCGTGAGCTCCTACAATGAGCAGTTCTTC	CSVSSYNEQFF
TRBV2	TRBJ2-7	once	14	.	TGTGCCAGCAGTGAAACAGGGAGCCGACACGAGCAGTACTTC	CASSETGSRHEQYF
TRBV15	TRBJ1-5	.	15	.	TGTGCCACCAGCAGAGATGGGGGCGGGGGCCAGCCCCAGCATTTT	CATSRDGGGGQPQHF
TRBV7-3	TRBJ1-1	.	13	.	TGTGCCAGCAGCCCCAACCCGAACACTGAAGCTTTCTTT	CASSPNPNTEAFF
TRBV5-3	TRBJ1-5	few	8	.	TGTGCCAGAAGGACCCAGCATTTT	CARRTQHF
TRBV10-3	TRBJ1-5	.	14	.	TGTGCCACGTTCAGCGGAGGAACAGATCAGCCCCAGCATTTT	CATFSGGTDQPQHF
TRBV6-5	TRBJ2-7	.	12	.	TGTGCCAGCAGTTATGACAGCTACGAGCAGTACTTC	CASSYDSYEQYF
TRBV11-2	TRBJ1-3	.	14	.	TGTGCCAGCAGCTTAGGGGGGACTGGAAACACCATATATTTT	CASSLGGTGNTIYF
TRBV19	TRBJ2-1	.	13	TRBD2	TGTGCCAGTAGTTGGGGCGGGAGGAATGAGCAGTTCTTC	CASSWGGRNEQFF
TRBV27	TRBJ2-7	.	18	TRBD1	TGTGCCAGCAGTTTTTACTCGGGACAGGGAGTGGGGAGCTACGAGCAGTACTTC	CASSFYSGQGVGSYEQYF
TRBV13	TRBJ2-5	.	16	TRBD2	TGTGCCAGCAGCTTAGTGGGGACTAGCGGTCAAGAGACCCAGTACTTC	CASSLVGTSGQETQYF
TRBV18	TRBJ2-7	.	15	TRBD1	TGTGCCAGCTCACCCCGGGACAGGGGATCCTACGAGCAGTACTTC	CASSPRDRGSYEQYF
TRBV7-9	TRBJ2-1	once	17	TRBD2	TGTGCCAGCAGCCGGCGACTAGCGCAGCAACCCTACAATGAGCAGTTCTTC	CASSRRLAQQPYNEQFF
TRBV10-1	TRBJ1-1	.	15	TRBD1	TGCGCCAGCAGTGAGTCGGACAGGGGGAACACTGAAGCTTTCTTT	CASSESDRGNTEAFF
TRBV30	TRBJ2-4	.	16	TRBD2	TGTGCCTGGAGCGAAACTAGCGAGATAGCCAAAAACATTCAGTACTTC	CAWSETSEIAKNIQYF
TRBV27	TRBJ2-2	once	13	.	TGTGCCAGCAAGTATTCCGCGGCCGGGGAGCTGTTTTTT	CASKYSAAGELFF
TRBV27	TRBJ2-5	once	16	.	TGTGCCAGCAGTTCCCTCCCCCGCGGGATAGGGGAGACCCAGTACTTC	CASSSLPRGIGETQYF
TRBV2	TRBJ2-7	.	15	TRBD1	TGTGCCAGCAGTGCACAGGGGTTAAAAATGGACGAGCAGTACTTC	CASSAQGLKMDEQYF
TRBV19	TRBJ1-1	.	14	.	TGTGCCAGTAGTATAGGGGGACAGAACACTGAAGCTTTCTTT	CASSIGGQNTEAFF